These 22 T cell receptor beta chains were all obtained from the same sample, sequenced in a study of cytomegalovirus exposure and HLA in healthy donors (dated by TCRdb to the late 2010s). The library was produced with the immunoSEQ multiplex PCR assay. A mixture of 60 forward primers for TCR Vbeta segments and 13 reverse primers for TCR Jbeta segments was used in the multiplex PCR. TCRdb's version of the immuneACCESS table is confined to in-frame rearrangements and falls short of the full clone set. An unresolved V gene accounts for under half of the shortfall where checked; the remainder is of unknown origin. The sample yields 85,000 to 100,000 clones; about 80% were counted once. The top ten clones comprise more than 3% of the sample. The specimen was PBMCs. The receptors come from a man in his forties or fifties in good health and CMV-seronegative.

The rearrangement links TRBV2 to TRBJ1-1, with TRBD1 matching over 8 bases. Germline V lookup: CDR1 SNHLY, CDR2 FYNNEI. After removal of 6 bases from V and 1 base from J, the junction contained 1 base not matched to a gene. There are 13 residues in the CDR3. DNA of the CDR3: TGTGCCAGCAGAGACAGGGGGAACACTGAAGCTTTCTTT. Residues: CASRDRGNTEAFF.

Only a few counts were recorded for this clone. The CDR3 spells CASRTALSAYNSYEQYF. The CDR3 DNA reads as TGTGCCAGCAGGACAGCTTTGTCCGCGTATAACTCCTACGAGCAGTACTTC. The chain combines TRBV5-6 with TRBJ2-7; TRBD1 is a possible D gene (5 bases). This CDR3 is built from 17 residues. Trimming took 5 bases from V and 0 from J, leaving 21 bases between them. From germline, CDR1 is SGHDT and CDR2 YYEEEE. The full variable domain, rest sourced from reference TRBV5-6 and TRBJ2-7, is DAGVTQSPTHLIKTRGQQVTLRCSPKSGHDTVSWYQQALGQGPQFIFQYYEEEERQRGNFPDRFSGHQFPNYSSELNVNALLLGDSALYLCASRTALSAYNSYEQYFGPGTRLTVT.

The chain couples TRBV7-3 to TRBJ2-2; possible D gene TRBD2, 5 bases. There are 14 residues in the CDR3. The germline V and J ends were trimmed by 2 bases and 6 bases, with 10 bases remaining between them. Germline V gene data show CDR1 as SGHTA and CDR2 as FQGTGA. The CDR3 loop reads CASSLQGLAGELFF. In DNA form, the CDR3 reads TGTGCCAGCAGCTTACAAGGACTCGCCGGGGAGCTGTTTTTT. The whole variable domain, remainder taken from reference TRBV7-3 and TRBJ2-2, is GAGVSQTPSNKVTEKGKYVELRCDPISGHTALYWYRQSLGQGPEFLIYFQGTGAADDSGLPNDRFFAVRPEGSVSTLKIQRTERGDSAVYLCASSLQGLAGELFFGEGSRLTVL.

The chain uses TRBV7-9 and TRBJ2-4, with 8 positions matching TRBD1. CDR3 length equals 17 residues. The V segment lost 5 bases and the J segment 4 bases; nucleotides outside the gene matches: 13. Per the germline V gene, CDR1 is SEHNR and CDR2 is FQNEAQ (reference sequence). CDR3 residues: CASSPAGIGDRKNIQYF. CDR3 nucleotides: TGTGCCAGCAGCCCCGCGGGTATTGGGGACAGGAAAAACATTCAGTACTTC.

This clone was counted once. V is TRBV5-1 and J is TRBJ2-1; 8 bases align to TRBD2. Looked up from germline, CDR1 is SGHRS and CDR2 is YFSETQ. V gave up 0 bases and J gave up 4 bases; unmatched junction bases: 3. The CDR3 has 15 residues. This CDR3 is CASSLVSGEYNEQFF. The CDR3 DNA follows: TGCGCCAGCAGCTTGGTTAGCGGGGAGTACAATGAGCAGTTCTTC.

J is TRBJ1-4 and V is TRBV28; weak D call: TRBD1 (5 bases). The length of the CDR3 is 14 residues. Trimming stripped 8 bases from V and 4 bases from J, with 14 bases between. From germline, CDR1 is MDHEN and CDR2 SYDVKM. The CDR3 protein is CASFRAGYNEKLFF. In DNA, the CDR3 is TGTGCCAGCTTCAGGGCAGGGTATAATGAAAAACTGTTTTTT. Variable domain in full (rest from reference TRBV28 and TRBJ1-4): DVKVTQSSRYLVKRTGEKVFLECVQDMDHENMFWYRQDPGLGLRLIYFSYDVKMKEKGDIPEGYSVSREKKERFSLILESASTNQTSMYLCASFRAGYNEKLFFGSGTQLSVL.

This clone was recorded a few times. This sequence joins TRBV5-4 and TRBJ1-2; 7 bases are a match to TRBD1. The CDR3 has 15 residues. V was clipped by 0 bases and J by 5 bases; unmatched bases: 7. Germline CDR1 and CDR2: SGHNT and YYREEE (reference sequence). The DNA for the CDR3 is TGTGCCAGCAGCTTGGTGGGACAGCGAACGTATGGCTACACCTTC. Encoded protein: CASSLVGQRTYGYTF.

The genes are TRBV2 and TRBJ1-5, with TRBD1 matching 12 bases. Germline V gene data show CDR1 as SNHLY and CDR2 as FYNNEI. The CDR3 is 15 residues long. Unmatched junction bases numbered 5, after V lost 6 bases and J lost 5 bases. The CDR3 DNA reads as TGTGCCAGCAGAGCCGGGACAGGGGGCCATCAGCCCCAGCATTTT. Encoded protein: CASRAGTGGHQPQHF. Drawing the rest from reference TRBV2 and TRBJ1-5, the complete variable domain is EPEVTQTPSHQVTQMGQEVILRCVPISNHLYFYWYRQILGQKVEFLVSFYNNEISEKSEIFDDQFSVERPDGSNFTLKIRSTKLEDSAMYFCASRAGTGGHQPQHFGDGTRLSIL.

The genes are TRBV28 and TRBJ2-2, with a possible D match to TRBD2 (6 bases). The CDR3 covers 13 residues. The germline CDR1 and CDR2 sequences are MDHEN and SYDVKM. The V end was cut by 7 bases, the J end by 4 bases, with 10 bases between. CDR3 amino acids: CASNLSGTGELFF. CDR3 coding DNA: TGTGCCAGCAATCTTAGCGGCACCGGGGAGCTGTTTTTT.

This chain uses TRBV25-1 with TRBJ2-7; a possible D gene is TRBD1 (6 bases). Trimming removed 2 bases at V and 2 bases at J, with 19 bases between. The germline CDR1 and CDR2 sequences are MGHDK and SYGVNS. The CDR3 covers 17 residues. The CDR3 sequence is CASSESYRDKKTYEQYF. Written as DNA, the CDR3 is TGTGCCAGCAGTGAAAGCTACCGGGACAAGAAAACCTACGAGCAGTACTTC.

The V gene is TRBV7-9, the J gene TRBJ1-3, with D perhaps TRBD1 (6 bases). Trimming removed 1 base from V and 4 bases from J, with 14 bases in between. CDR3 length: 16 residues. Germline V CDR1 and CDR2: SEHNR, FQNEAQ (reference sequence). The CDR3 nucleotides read TGTGCCAGCAGCTTAGGGTCCGCCCAGGGGGGAAACACCATATATTTT. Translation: CASSLGSAQGGNTIYF.

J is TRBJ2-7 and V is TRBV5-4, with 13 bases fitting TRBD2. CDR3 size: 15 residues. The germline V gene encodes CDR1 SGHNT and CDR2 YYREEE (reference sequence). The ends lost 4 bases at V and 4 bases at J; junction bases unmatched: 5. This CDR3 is CASSRSTSGGYEQYF. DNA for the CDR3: TGTGCCAGCAGCCGATCGACTAGCGGGGGGTACGAGCAGTACTTC.

Written as DNA, the CDR3 is TGTGCCAGCAGTTTTCTGTCTTCTAACTATGGCTACACCTTC. Translated, it gives CASSFLSSNYGYTF. The genes are TRBV27 and TRBJ1-2, with no clear D. The V and J ends lost 3 bases and 0 bases respectively, with 8 bases between them. Germline values: CDR1 MNHEY, CDR2 SMNVEV (reference sequence). CDR3 size: 14 residues.

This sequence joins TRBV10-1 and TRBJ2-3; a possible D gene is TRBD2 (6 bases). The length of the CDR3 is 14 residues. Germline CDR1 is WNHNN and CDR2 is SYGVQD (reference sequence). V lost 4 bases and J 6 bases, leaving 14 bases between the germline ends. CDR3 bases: TGCGCCAGCAGTGGCGGGGTCCTGGGGGATACGCAGTATTTT. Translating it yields CASSGGVLGDTQYF.

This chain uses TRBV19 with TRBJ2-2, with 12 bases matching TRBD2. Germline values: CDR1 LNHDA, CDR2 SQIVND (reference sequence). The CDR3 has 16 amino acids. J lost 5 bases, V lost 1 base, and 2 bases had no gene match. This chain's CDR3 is CASSIGLAGGTGELFF. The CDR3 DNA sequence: TGTGCCAGTAGTATAGGCCTAGCGGGGGGGACCGGGGAGCTGTTTTTT. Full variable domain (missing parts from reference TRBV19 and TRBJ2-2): DGGITQSPKYLFRKEGQNVTLSCEQNLNHDAMYWYRQDPGQGLRLIYYSQIVNDFQKGDIAEGYSVSREKKESFPLTVTSAQKNPTAFYLCASSIGLAGGTGELFFGEGSRLTVL.

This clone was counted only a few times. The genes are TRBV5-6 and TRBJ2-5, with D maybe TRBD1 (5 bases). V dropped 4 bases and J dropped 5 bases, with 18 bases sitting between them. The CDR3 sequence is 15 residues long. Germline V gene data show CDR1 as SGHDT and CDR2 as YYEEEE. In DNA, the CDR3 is TGTGCCAGCAGCCGTAGGACACTCTCCAAGGAGACCCAGTACTTC. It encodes CASSRRTLSKETQYF. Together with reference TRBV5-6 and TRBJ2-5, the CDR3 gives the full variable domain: DAGVTQSPTHLIKTRGQQVTLRCSPKSGHDTVSWYQQALGQGPQFIFQYYEEEERQRGNFPDRFSGHQFPNYSSELNVNALLLGDSALYLCASSRRTLSKETQYFGPGTRLLVL.

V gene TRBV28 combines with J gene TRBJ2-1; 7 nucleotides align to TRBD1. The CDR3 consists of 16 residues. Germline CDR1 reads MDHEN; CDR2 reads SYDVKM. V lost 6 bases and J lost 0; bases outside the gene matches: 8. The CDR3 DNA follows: TGTGCCAGCAGCTCACAGGGGCCGAGCTCCTACAATGAGCAGTTCTTC. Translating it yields CASSSQGPSSYNEQFF.

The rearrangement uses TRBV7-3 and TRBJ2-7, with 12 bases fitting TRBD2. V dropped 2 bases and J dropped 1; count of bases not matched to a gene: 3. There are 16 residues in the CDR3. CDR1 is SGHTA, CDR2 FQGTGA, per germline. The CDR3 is CASSLEGTSGSYEQYF. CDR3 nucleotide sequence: TGTGCCAGCAGCTTAGAAGGGACTAGCGGGTCCTACGAGCAGTACTTC.

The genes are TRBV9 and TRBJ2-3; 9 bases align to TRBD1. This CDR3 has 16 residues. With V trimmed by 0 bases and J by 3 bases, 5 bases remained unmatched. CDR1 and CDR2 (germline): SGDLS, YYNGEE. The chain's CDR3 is CASSVAPQGATDTQYF. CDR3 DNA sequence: TGTGCCAGCAGCGTAGCTCCACAGGGGGCTACAGATACGCAGTATTTT.

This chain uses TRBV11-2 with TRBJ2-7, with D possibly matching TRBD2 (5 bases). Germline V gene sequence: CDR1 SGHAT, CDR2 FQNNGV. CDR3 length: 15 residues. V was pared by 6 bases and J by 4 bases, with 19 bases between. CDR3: CASSSYSRGLYEQYF. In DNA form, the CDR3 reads TGTGCCAGCAGTTCATATTCTCGGGGATTATACGAGCAGTACTTC.

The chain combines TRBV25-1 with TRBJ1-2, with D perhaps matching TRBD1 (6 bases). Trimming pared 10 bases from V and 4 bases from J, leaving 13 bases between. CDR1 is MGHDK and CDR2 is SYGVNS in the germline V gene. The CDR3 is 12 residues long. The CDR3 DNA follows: TGTGCCACCCAGACAGGAACCTATGGCTACACCTTC. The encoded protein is CATQTGTYGYTF.

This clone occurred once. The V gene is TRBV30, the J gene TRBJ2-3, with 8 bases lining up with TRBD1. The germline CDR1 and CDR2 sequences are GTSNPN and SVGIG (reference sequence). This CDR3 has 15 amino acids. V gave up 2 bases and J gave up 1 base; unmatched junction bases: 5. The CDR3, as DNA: TGTGCCTGGAGTAGTGGACAGGGCGGCACAGATACGCAGTATTTT. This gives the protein CAWSSGQGGTDTQYF.